The text below deals with one TCR beta chain. This receptor's antigen is unknown. No much larger clone is present one base from it, and per-base qualities are unavailable. Reading the label with the study, this specimen's time point is: baseline before first vaccination. Vaccinee samples came from UK trials COV001 and COV002, including a single-blind randomized controlled phase 2/3 trial of AZD1222 (ChAdOx1 nCoV-19) in healthy adults. Trial participant PBMC samples were collected at day 0 and day 28 after the second dose for TCRbeta chain sequencing. The sample is drawn from a study of T cell responses to AZD1222 COVID-19 vaccine (dated by TCRdb to the early 2020s). For the study in its entirety: AZD1222 recipients with second doses at about 4 weeks or about 12 weeks were pooled, because spike-specific TCR depth and breadth did not differ between schedules. Trial participants were enrolled by age into subgroups of 18-55, 56-69 and 70-plus years, and approximately 150, 30 and 60 TCR-sequenced participants, respectively, were included in these subgroups. A total of under 250 trial participants underwent TCR sequencing, of whom nearly 210 had received two doses of AZD1222 and roughly 26 had received two doses of the MenACWY control vaccine.

The V end loses 4 bases and the J end loses 0 bases, and a stretch of 11 bases separates them. CDR1 and CDR2 were assigned from the germline V gene as SGHRS and YFSETQ. The CDR3 starts with the cysteine, ends with the phenylalanine, and has 15 residues. The DNA shown is the 45-base CDR3, in frame from base 1. The CDR3 regions of human TCRbeta chains were analyzed by immunosequencing. As for the original processing: TCRs in the repertoires were matched against a reference library of SARS-CoV-2-specific TCRs that had been generated with the MIRA antigen-specificity platform. Breadth was defined as the fraction of unique TCRs that were SARS-CoV-2-associated, and depth was defined as the fraction of total T cells that were SARS-CoV-2-associated. Using the MIRA data, every spike-specific TCR was mapped to the spike region that the TCR reacted to and assigned to either a CD4 or a CD8 class. Log10-transformed breadth and depth values were compared by one-way ANOVA with Sidak's multiple comparisons tests. TCRdb re-hosts the immuneACCESS table, in-frame sequences only. Its copies lack some clones; in the studies checked, an unresolved V gene accounts for under half of them, and the cause for the rest is not known. Clone size and V and J calls were adopted from that table, with D and trimming inferred from the DNA. Here the sample has under 200,000 clones; about 92% occur a single time. The ten largest clones represent 3.9% of the sample.

The full study reports these points: The whole spike protein was spanned by vaccine-associated CD4 TCRs, and dominant responses were seen in regions 160-218 and 743-854. Reportedly, almost half of the unique spike-specific TCRs recognized epitopes lying outside the regions that are mutated in the B.1.351 and B.1.1.7 variants. Participants were mostly white British and included more females than males, and it was suggested by the authors that clonal diversity may have been underestimated. Conclusions about previously exposed vaccinees are limited, since just six AZD1222 recipients were seropositive for SARS-CoV-2 at baseline. Because no samples from the day 14 peak response were available, repertoires could be characterized only after the peak T cell response. The 56-69-year group was small, and its depth increase did not reach significance, likely because of low power. After two AZD1222 doses, both the breadth and the depth of spike-specific TCRs were significantly higher than at day 0 and than in MenACWY recipients.

The sequence was collected from an adult in good health. The sequences come from peripheral blood, collected on day 0 of AZD1222 vaccination. This chain joins TRBV5-1 to TRBJ1-3, with the D gene uncertain. The DNA sequence is TGCGCCAGCAGCCCAGAGGGAAGCTCTGGAAACACCATATATTTT. The translation is CASSPEGSSGNTIYF.